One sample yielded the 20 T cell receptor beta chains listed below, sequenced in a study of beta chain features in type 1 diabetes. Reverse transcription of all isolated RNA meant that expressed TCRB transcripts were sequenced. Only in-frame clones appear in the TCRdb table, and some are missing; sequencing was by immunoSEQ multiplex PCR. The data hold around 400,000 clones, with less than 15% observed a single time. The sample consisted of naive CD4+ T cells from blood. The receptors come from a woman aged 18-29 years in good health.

CDR3 DNA sequence: TGCAGCGTCGCCACAGGGAAGACCAATCAGCCCCAGCATTTT. Protein sequence: CSVATGKTNQPQHF. The rearrangement joins TRBV29-1 to TRBJ1-5, with a tentative D call TRBD1 (6 bases). V was trimmed by 6 bases and J by 3 bases, leaving 15 bases between them. The germline CDR1 and CDR2 sequences are SQVTM and ANQGSEA. This CDR3 is 14 amino acids long.

Here the CDR3 DNA reads TGTGCCATCAGTGACAGGGAAGGCGATACGCAGTATTTT. It is translated as CAISDREGDTQYF. J is TRBJ2-3 and V is TRBV10-3; D possibly corresponds to TRBD1 (5 bases). Trimming pared 3 bases from V and 6 bases from J, leaving 10 bases between. The CDR3 loop spans 13 amino acids. The germline V gene encodes CDR1 ENHRY and CDR2 SYGVKD.

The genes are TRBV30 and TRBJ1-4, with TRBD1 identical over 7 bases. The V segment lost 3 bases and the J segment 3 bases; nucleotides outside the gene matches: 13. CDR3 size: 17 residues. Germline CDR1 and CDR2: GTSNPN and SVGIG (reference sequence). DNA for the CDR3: TGTGCCTGGAGCCCTAGCTTTTTCGGGACAGCTAATGAAAAACTGTTTTTT. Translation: CAWSPSFFGTANEKLFF.

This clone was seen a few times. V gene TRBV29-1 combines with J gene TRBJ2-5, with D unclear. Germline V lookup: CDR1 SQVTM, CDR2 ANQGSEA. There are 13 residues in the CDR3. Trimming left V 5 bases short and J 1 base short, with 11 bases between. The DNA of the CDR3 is TGCAGCGTTCGGCGGTCCCGCCAAGAGACCCAGTACTTC. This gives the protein CSVRRSRQETQYF.

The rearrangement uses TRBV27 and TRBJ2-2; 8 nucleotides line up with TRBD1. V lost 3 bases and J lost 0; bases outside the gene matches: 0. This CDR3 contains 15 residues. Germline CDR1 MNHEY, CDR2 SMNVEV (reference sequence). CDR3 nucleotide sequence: TGTGCCAGCAGTTTGGGACAGGCGAACACCGGGGAGCTGTTTTTT. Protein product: CASSLGQANTGELFF.

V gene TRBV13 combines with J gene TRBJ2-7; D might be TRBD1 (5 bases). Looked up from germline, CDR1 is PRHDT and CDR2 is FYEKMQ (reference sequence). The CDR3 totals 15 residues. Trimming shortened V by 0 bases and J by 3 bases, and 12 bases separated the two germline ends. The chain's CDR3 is CASSLGAGPLYEQYF. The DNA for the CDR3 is TGTGCCAGCAGCTTAGGGGCAGGGCCGCTCTACGAGCAGTACTTC. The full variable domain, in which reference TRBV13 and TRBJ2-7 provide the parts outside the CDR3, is AAGVIQSPRHLIKEKRETATLKCYPIPRHDTVYWYQQGPGQDPQFLISFYEKMQSDKGSIPDRFSAQQFSDYHSELNMSSLELGDSALYFCASSLGAGPLYEQYFGPGTRLTVT.

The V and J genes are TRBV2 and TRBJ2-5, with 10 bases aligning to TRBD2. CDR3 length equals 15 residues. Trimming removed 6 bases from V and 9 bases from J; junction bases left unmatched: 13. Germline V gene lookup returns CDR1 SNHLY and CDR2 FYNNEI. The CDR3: CASSPGLARQFAQYF. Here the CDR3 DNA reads TGTGCCAGCAGCCCGGGACTAGCGCGACAATTTGCCCAGTACTTC.

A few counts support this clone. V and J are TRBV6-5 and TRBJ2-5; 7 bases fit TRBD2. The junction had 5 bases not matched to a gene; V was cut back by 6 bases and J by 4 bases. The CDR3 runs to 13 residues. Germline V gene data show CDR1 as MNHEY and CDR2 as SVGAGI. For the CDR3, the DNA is TGTGCCAGCAGAACGGGAGGTCGAGAGACCCAGTACTTC. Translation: CASRTGGRETQYF.

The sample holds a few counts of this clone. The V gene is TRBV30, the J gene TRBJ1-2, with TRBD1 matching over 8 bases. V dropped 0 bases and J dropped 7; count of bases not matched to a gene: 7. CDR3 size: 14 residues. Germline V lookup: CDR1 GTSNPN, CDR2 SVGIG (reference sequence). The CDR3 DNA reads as TGTGCCTGGAGTGTACAACAGGGGGTAGGTGGCTACACCTTC. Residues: CAWSVQQGVGGYTF.

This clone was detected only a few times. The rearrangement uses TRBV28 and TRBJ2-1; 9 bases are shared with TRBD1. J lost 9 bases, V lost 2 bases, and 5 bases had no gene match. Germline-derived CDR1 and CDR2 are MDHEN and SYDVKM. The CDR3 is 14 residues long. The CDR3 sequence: CASSLGDRVGEQFF. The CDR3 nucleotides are TGTGCCAGCAGTTTAGGGGACAGGGTGGGTGAGCAGTTCTTC. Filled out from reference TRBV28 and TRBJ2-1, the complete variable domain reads DVKVTQSSRYLVKRTGEKVFLECVQDMDHENMFWYRQDPGLGLRLIYFSYDVKMKEKGDIPEGYSVSREKKERFSLILESASTNQTSMYLCASSLGDRVGEQFFGPGTRLTVL.

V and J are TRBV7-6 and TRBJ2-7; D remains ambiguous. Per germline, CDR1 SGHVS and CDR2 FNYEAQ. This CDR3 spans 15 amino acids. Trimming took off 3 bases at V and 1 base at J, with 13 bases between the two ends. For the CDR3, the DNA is TGTGCCAGCAGCTTTAACGGAGTCGCTTCCTACGAGCAGTACTTC. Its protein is CASSFNGVASYEQYF.

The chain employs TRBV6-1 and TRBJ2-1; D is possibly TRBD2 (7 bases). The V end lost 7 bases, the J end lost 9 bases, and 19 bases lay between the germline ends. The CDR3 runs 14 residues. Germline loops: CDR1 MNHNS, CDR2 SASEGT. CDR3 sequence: CASIPGRGITEQFF. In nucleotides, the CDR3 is TGTGCCAGCATCCCGGGGAGGGGGATTACTGAGCAGTTCTTC.

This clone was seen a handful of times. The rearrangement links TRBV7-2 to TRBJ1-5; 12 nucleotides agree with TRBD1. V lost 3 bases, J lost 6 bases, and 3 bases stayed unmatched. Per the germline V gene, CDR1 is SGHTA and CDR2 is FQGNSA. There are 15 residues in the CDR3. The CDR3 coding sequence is TGTGCCAGCAGCTTGGGACAGGGGGCGGTTCAGCCCCAGCATTTT. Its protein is CASSLGQGAVQPQHF.

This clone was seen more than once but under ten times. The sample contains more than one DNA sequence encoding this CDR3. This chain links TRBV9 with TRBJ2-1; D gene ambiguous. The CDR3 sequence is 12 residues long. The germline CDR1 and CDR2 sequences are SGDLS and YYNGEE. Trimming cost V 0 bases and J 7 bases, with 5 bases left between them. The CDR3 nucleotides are TGTGCCAGCAGCGTAGGGCTTAATGAGCAGTTCTTC. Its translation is CASSVGLNEQFF.

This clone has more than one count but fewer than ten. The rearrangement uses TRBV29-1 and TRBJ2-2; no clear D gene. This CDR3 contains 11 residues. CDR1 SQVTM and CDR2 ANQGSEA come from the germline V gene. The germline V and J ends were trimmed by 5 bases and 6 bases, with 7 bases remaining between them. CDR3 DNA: TGCAGCGTTAATGTAGCCGGGGAGCTGTTTTTT. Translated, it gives CSVNVAGELFF.

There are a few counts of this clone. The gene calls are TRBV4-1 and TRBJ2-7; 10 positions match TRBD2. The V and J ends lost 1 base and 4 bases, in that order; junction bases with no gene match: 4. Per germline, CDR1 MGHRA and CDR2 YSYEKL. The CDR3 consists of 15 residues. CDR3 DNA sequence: TGCGCCAGCAGCCAAGCAACTAGCGGGAATTACGAGCAGTACTTC. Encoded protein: CASSQATSGNYEQYF.

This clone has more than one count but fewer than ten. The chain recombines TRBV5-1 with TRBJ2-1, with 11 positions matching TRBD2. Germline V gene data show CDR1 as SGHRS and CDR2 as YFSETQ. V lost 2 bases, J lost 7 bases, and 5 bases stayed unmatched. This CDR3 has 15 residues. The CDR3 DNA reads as TGCGCCAGCAGCTTTCCGGGACTAGCGGAGAATGAGCAGTTCTTC. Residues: CASSFPGLAENEQFF.

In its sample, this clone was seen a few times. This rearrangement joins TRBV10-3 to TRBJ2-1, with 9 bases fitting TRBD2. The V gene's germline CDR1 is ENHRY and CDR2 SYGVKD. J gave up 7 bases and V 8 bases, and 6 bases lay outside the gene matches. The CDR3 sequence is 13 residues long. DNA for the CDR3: TGTGCCATCGCCGGGACTAGCAGTAATGAGCAGTTCTTC. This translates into CAIAGTSSNEQFF.

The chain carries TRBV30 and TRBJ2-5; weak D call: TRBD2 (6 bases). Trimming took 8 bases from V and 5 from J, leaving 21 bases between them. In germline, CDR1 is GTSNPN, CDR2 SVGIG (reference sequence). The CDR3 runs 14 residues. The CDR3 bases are TGTGCCGGGACGGCTAGCGAAAAGTGGGAGACCCAGTACTTC. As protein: CAGTASEKWETQYF.

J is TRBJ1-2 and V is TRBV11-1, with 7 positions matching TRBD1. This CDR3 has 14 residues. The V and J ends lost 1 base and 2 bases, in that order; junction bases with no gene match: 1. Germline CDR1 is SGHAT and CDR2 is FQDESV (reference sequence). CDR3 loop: CASSLGDSNYGYTF. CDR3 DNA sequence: TGTGCCAGCAGCTTAGGGGACAGCAACTATGGCTACACCTTC. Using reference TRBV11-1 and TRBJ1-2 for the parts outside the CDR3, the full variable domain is EAEVAQSPRYKITEKSQAVAFWCDPISGHATLYWYRQILGQGPELLVQFQDESVVDDSQLPKDRFSAERLKGVDSTLKIQPAELGDSAMYLCASSLGDSNYGYTFGSGTRLTVV.